This T cell receptor (beta chain) originates from a study of beta chain features in type 1 diabetes. General observations from the study: Moderate but significant shortening of TCRB CDR3s was recorded in all four CD4+ subsets from Type 1 diabetes patients.

A remark on this clone: No antigen is known for it.

Reverse transcribing all isolated RNA meant expressed TCRB transcripts were sequenced. Only in-frame clones appear in the TCRdb table, and some are missing; sequencing was by immunoSEQ multiplex PCR. The sample records about 250,000 clones, around 14% being singletons. This CDR3 region has 14 residues. The ends were cut back, 1 base at V and 2 bases at J, with 9 bases in the middle. Per germline, CDR1 SGHNT and CDR2 YYREEE (reference sequence). This receptor was identified in a woman in her 40s in good health. The V and J genes are TRBV5-4 and TRBJ1-1; D call uncertain. Sequencing was performed on naive CD4+ T cells from blood. The CDR3 spells CASSLSQDNTEAFF. In DNA form, the CDR3 reads TGTGCCAGCAGCTTGTCGCAGGATAACACTGAAGCTTTCTTT.